This T cell receptor (beta chain) is from a study of blood T cell repertoires in COVID-19. Study information: There were acute and convalescent COVID-19 samples, and they came from the United States, Italy and Spain. The cDNA or gDNA used as material had been derived from T cells, B-cell-depleted T cells, or PBMCs.

Per the authors' pipeline: The assay estimated nucleated cells by amplifying reference gene primers. TCRdb keeps only in-frame clones here, not all; method: immunoSEQ multiplex PCR. For V, J and clone size, that table is used; D and trimming come from the DNA. Here the sample spans roughly 140,000 clones, 75% to 90% being singletons. Looked up from germline, CDR1 is SGHRS and CDR2 is YFSETQ. Trimming left V 7 bases short and J 1 base short, with 20 bases between. The CDR3 has 16 amino acids. The clonotype was recovered from a woman in her fifties or sixties with acute or convalescent COVID-19. V is TRBV5-1 and J is TRBJ2-5, with D possibly TRBD2 on 5 matching bases. Sequencing was carried out using peripheral blood. CDR3 protein: CASQETSGFSQETQYF. Here the CDR3 DNA reads TGCGCCAGCCAAGAGACAAGCGGCTTCAGCCAAGAGACCCAGTACTTC.